These 6 T cell receptor beta chains were all obtained from the same sample, sequenced in a study of T cell repertoires in cytomegalovirus infection. TCRdb re-called the reads with MiXCR, one entry per CDR3 protein. The sample yields approximately 910,000 distinct CDR3 sequences, around 30% seen once. Antigen specificity for these receptors is unknown. Sequenced material: cultured CD8+ T cells from PBMCs, taken from culture after CMV antigen stimulation. These receptor sequences come from a human donor in good health (CMV status not recorded). Some clones in this sample may be carry-over from other donors' samples.

Worth noting for this clonotype: Sequence at one end of the junction differs from germline and may be a read error. The rearrangement uses TRBV9 and TRBJ1-2; D call uncertain. The CDR3 loop spans 8 amino acids. Looked up from germline, CDR1 is SGDLS and CDR2 is YYNGEE. The CDR3 coding sequence is TGTGCCAGCAGCCGAGGCCACTTC. Translating gives CASSRGHF.

The chain links TRBV20-1 to TRBJ1-5; 8 positions match TRBD1. The CDR3 is made up of 13 amino acids. V lost 3 bases and J lost 7; bases outside the gene matches: 5. Germline V gene sequence: CDR1 DFQATT, CDR2 SNEGSKA (reference sequence). In nucleotides, the CDR3 is TGCAGTGCTAGTCGCAGGGGGCTCCAGCCCCAGCATTTT. It specifies CSASRRGLQPQHF.

The chain carries TRBV14 and TRBJ2-3, with D tentatively TRBD2 (5 bases). Trimming cost V 0 bases and J 4 bases, with 11 bases left between them. Germline V gene lookup returns CDR1 SGHDN and CDR2 FVKESK. CDR3 length: 15 residues. The CDR3 sequence: CASSQDDVRADTQYF. CDR3 DNA: TGTGCCAGCAGCCAAGATGACGTGAGGGCAGATACGCAGTATTTT.

This clonotype was seen a few times. The V gene is TRBV7-9, the J gene TRBJ1-5, with TRBD1 matching 7 bases. CDR3 length: 15 amino acids. The ends lost 5 bases at V and 1 base at J; junction bases unmatched: 5. Germline V lookup: CDR1 SEHNR, CDR2 FQNEAQ (reference sequence). The CDR3 loop reads CASSQGQQSNQPQHF. The CDR3 nucleotides are TGTGCCAGCAGCCAGGGACAGCAAAGCAATCAGCCCCAGCATTTT.

Only a few counts were recorded for this clonotype. This chain links TRBV7-9 with TRBJ2-6; the match to TRBD2 covers 7 bases. J was trimmed by 1 base and V by 6 bases; bases with no gene match: 6. The CDR3 consists of 16 residues. CDR1 is SEHNR, CDR2 FQNEAQ, per germline (reference sequence). CDR3 coding DNA: TGTGCCAGCAGGCTGGGGGGGTATTCTGGGGCCAACGTCCTGACTTTC. It encodes CASRLGGYSGANVLTF.

This clonotype was recorded a few times. V is TRBV15 and J is TRBJ2-7; 11 bases line up with TRBD2. V lost 3 bases to trimming and J lost 3 bases; unmatched junction nucleotides: 4. CDR1 is LNHNV, CDR2 YYDKDF, per germline (reference sequence). This CDR3 region has 15 residues. The CDR3, as DNA: TGTGCCACCAGCAGCACTAGCGGGGGCCTCTACGAGCAGTACGTC. Its translation: CATSSTSGGLYEQYV.